This is a list of T cell receptor beta chains from one sample in a study of blood T cell repertoires in COVID-19. Data came from immunoSEQ multiplex PCR; TCRdb stores just in-frame clones and leaves some out. The table has about 200,000 clones, 85% to 90% seen once. The source material was peripheral blood. These receptors originate from a woman aged 50 to 65 with acute or convalescent COVID-19. The CDR3 runs from the conserved cysteine through the conserved F or W. The order of the fields is J gene, clone size, V gene, CDR3 protein. A clone size is listed for some rows: how often the clone was seen (once, few, many), or a class if it is expanded.

TRBJ1-6	.	TRBV29-1	CSDPRDRGNSPLHF
TRBJ1-6	.	TRBV11-2	CASSLGTGGKGSPLHF
TRBJ1-2	.	TRBV7-2	CASSLGKGARGYTF
TRBJ2-1	.	TRBV10-3	CAIRDTSSNEQFF
TRBJ2-3	.	TRBV5-1	CASSLGDRVTDTQYF
TRBJ2-1	.	TRBV6-2/TRBV6-3	CASSGTGPTYNEQFF
TRBJ2-1	.	TRBV21-1	CASSKGRRVNEQFF
TRBJ1-1	.	TRBV5-1	CASSLEGGAKSRAEAFF
TRBJ2-5	.	TRBV11-3	CASSSVIPPGGPETQYF
TRBJ1-1	.	TRBV24-1	CAISRPGSTEAFF
TRBJ2-1	.	TRBV24-1	CATSGLAEYNEQFF
TRBJ1-5	.	TRBV6-6	CASSVGTVESQPQHF
TRBJ2-5	.	TRBV19	CASSMGDRGETQYF
TRBJ2-7	.	TRBV7-2	CASSLVRAEQYF
TRBJ1-3	.	TRBV12-3/TRBV12-4	CASSLGRNTIYF
TRBJ1-5	few	TRBV12-5	CASGRGGAHQPQHF
TRBJ1-1	.	TRBV19	CASSIWGGQSEAFF
TRBJ2-2	.	TRBV27	CASSLFYRVGFGFGELFF
TRBJ2-1	once	TRBV11-3	CASSLRPDRDLFF
TRBJ2-1	.	TRBV18	CASSPLSGLAEGSYNEQFF
TRBJ1-5	.	TRBV7-2	CASSLVGPNQPQHF
TRBJ1-2	few	TRBV27	CASSQTGARVGYTF
TRBJ1-1	once	TRBV11-2	CASSTKQSMNTEAFF
TRBJ1-5	.	TRBV24-1	CATSDPDGNSNQPQHF